The text below deals with one T cell receptor (beta chain). Its target is unknown. In germline, CDR1 is KGHSH, CDR2 LQKENI. The CDR3 covers 14 residues. Trimming left V 0 bases short and J 3 bases short, with 6 bases between. The entry originates in a study of T cell repertoires in cytomegalovirus infection. Study at large: Both CMV infection and a matching HLA type were indicated by public TCR beta signatures.

General study findings and limits: Identification of carriers of CMV plus the relevant HLA was achieved through cumulative public TCR beta family frequency. In two of eight donors, the top clonotype was HLA-C-restricted CMV-specific.

TCRdb called the reads again in MiXCR, with one record for every CDR3 protein. The sample records about 570,000 distinct CDR3 sequences, 40% being singletons. This receptor was taken from a human donor in good health (CMV status not recorded). Some clones in this sample may be carry-over from other donors' samples. The genes are TRBV18 and TRBJ2-1; D not resolved. Source: cultured PBMCs, taken from culture after CMV antigen stimulation. The CDR3, as DNA: TGTGCCAGCTCACCACCGTCCGTCTACAATGAGCAGTTCTTC. Translation gives CASSPPSVYNEQFF. Using reference TRBV18 and TRBJ2-1 for the parts outside the CDR3, the full variable domain is NAGVMQNPRHLVRRRGQEARLRCSPMKGHSHVYWYRQLPEEGLKFMVYLQKENIIDESGMPKERFSAEFPKEGPSILRIQQVVRGDSAAYFCASSPPSVYNEQFFGPGTRLTVL.